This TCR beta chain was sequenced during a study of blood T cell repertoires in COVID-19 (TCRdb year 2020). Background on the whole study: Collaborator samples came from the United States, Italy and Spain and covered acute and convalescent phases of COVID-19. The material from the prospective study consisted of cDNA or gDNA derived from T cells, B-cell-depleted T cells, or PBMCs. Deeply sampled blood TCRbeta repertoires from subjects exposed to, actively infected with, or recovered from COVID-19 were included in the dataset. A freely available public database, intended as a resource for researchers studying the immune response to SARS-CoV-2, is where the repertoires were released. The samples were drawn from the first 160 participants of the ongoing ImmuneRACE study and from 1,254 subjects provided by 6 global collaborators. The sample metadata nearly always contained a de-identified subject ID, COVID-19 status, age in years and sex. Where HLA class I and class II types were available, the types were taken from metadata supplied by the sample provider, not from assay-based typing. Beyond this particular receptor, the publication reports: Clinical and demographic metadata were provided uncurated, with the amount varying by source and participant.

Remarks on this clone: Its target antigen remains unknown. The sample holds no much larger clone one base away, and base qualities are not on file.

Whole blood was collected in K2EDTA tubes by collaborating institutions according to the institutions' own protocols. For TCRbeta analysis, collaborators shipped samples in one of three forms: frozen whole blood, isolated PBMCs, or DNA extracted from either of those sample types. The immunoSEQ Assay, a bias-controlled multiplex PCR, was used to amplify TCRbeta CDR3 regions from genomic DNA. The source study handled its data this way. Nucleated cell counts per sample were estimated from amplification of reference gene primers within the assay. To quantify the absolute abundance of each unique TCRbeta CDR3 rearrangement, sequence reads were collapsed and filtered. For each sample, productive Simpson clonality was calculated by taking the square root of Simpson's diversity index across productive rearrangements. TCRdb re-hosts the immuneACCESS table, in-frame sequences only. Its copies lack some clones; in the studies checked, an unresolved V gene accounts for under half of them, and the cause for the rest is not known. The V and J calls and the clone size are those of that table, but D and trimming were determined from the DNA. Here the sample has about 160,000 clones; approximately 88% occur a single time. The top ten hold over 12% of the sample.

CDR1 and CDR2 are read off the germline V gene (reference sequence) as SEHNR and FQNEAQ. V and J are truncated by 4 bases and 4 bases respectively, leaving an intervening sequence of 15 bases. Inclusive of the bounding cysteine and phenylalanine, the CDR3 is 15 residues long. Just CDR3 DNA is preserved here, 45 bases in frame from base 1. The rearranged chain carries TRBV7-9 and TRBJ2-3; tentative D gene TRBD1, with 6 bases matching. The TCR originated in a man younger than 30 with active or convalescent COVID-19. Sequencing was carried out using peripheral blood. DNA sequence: TGTGCCAGCAGCTCGACAGGCTCTCGGGCAGATACGCAGTATTTT. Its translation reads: CASSSTGSRADTQYF.